The following is a T cell receptor beta chain sequence with its context. The antigen is not known. In germline, CDR1 is ENHRY, CDR2 SYGVKD. V dropped 8 bases and J dropped 7; count of bases not matched to a gene: 3. CDR3 length equals 13 residues. This sample was included in a study of cytomegalovirus exposure and HLA in healthy donors. Study-level background: HLA-typed donors contributed 65 million to 85 million unique TCRs, which were held in an early data release. Study findings and constraints: Earlier analysis found most TCR beta V segments productive about 87% or about 30% of the time.

Researchers ran the PCR with 60 Vbeta and 13 Jbeta primers. In the original workflow: In a later analysis, 60 million to 90 million unique TCR beta chains included roughly 11 million shared by two or more donors. Sequencing was performed with immunoSEQ multiplex PCR; in TCRdb, only in-frame clones are kept and a portion is missing. The V and J calls and clone size were taken over from that table, and D and trimming were inferred from the DNA. Altogether over 100,000 clones are present, 55% to 80% being singletons, with the ten largest covering roughly 2%. V gene TRBV10-3 combines with J gene TRBJ2-3; 13 nucleotides agree with TRBD2. The specimen was PBMCs. The TCR comes from a woman in her thirties in good health and CMV-seronegative. The CDR3 is CAIGLAGANTQYF. Written as DNA, the CDR3 is TGTGCCATCGGACTAGCGGGAGCAAATACGCAGTATTTT.